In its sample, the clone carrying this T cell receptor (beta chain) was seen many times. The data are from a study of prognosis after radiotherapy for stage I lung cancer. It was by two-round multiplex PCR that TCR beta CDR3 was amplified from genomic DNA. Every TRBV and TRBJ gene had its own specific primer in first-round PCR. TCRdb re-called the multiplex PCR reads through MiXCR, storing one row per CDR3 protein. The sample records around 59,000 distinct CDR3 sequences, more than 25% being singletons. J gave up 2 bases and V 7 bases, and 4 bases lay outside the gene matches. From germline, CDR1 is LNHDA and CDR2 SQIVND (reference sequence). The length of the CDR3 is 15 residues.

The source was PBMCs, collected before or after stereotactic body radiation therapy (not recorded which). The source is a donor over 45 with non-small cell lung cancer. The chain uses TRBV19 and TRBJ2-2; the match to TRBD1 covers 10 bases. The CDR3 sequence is CASKGTGVNTGELFF. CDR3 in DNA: TGTGCCAGTAAGGGGACAGGGGTCAACACCGGGGAGCTGTTTTTT.